This entry is about one T cell receptor (beta chain). The record originates from a study of blood T cell repertoires in COVID-19. Study details: The United States, Italy and Spain were the sources of the acute and convalescent COVID-19 samples.

Germline lookup yields CDR1 SNHLY and CDR2 FYNNEI. This CDR3 region has 16 residues. The V and J ends lost 3 bases and 3 bases, in that order; junction bases with no gene match: 7. Authors' methods: Quantification of nucleated cells was approximated via reference gene primer amplification. Profiled with immunoSEQ multiplex PCR; TCRdb holds only in-frame clones, not every one. V, J and clone size were drawn from that table, and D and trimming were deduced from the DNA. The sample lists under 450,000 clones; roughly 87% were seen once. The cohort comprised adults aged about 18 to 100 years residing in approximately 25 US areas.

This chain joins TRBV2 and TRBJ1-1, with 10 bases matching TRBD1. The TCR originated in a woman in her forties or fifties who had recovered from COVID-19. Sequences were obtained from PBMCs or T cells enriched from blood (not recorded which). CDR3 residues: CASSERTGGIDTEAFF. DNA for the CDR3: TGTGCCAGCAGTGAGAGGACAGGGGGGATCGACACTGAAGCTTTCTTT.